Presented here are 23 T cell receptor beta chains from one specimen sequenced in a study of regulatory T cells in long-lasting Graves disease. To make TCR beta libraries, researchers used iRepertoire HTBI primers and Arm-PCR of CDR3 regions. TCRdb reprocessed the multiplex PCR reads via MiXCR and lists one record per CDR3 protein. The top ten hold roughly 10% of the sample, which has more than 400,000 distinct CDR3 sequences, less than 20% seen once. Time point in this sample: newly diagnosed GD, antithyroid drugs for less than 3 months. Generation of the TCR library employed RNA extracted from PBMCs. The sample was also reused in another study, on T cells in Graves' hyperthyroidism and ophthalmopathy.

The sample here was peripheral blood mononuclear cells (PBMCs), taken at new diagnosis, from a patient treated with antithyroid drugs. The receptors stem from a woman aged 25 to 39 with Graves disease.

This clonotype occurred a few times. The chain combines TRBV19 with TRBJ1-2, with a weak D call TRBD1 (5 bases). Trimming removed 3 bases from V and 0 bases from J, with 14 bases in between. The CDR3 is made up of 16 amino acids. Germline CDR1 and CDR2: LNHDA and SQIVND (reference sequence). CDR3 in DNA: TGTGCCAGTAGTATTTCGTCAGGGTTTTCTAACTATGGCTACACCTTC. It translates to CASSISSGFSNYGYTF.

This clonotype appeared many times. The chain has TRBV7-2 and TRBJ1-5; 9 positions match TRBD1. This CDR3 comprises 16 residues. The trim removed 5 bases at V and 4 bases at J, leaving 9 bases unmatched. CDR1 and CDR2 (germline): SGHTA, FQGNSA. CDR3 in DNA: TGTGCCAGCAGCAAGGTTATCGGACAGGGGAATCAGCCCCAGCATTTT. Amino acids: CASSKVIGQGNQPQHF. The entire variable domain, with the rest obtained from reference TRBV7-2 and TRBJ1-5, is as follows: GAGVSQSPSNKVTEKGKDVELRCDPISGHTALYWYRQSLGQGLEFLIYFQGNSAPDKSGLPSDRFSAERTGGSVSTLTIQRTQQEDSAVYLCASSKVIGQGNQPQHFGDGTRLSIL.

The CDR3 sequence is CASSLGAWADRGPQGTQYF. CDR3 DNA sequence: TGTGCCAGCAGCTTAGGGGCCTGGGCTGACAGGGGGCCGCAGGGGACCCAGTACTTC. The gene calls are TRBV7-2 and TRBJ2-5; 10 bases map to TRBD1. This CDR3 is built from 19 residues. With V trimmed by 1 base and J by 7 bases, 18 bases remained unmatched. The germline gives CDR1 SGHTA, CDR2 FQGNSA. Combining the CDR3 with reference TRBV7-2 and TRBJ2-5 gives the whole variable domain GAGVSQSPSNKVTEKGKDVELRCDPISGHTALYWYRQSLGQGLEFLIYFQGNSAPDKSGLPSDRFSAERTGGSVSTLTIQRTQQEDSAVYLCASSLGAWADRGPQGTQYFGPGTRLLVL.

Comments on this clonotype: A read error may account for a junction end that differs from germline. The gene calls are TRBV9 and TRBJ2-5, with D perhaps TRBD2 (6 bases). The CDR3 consists of 15 residues. The V gene's germline CDR1 is SGDLS and CDR2 YYNGEE. Here the CDR3 reads CASSPGGGKQETPYF. CDR3 sequence (DNA): TGTGCCAGCAGCCCCGGGGGAGGTAAACAAGAGACCCCGTACTTC.

This clonotype was counted many times. The chain couples TRBV12-3 or TRBV12-4 to TRBJ2-7, with TRBD2 matching over 9 bases. Trimming cost V 5 bases and J 3 bases; bases outside gene matches: 8. This CDR3 spans 15 amino acids. The CDR3 loop reads CASSNPIAGVYEQYF. The CDR3 DNA sequence: TGTGCCAGCAGTAATCCAATAGCGGGAGTCTACGAGCAGTACTTC.

This clonotype was found many times. This chain links TRBV7-9 with TRBJ1-4; possible D gene TRBD1, 5 bases. CDR1 and CDR2 from the germline V gene are SEHNR and FQNEAQ (reference sequence). With 2 bases removed from V and 6 bases from J, the gap between germline ends came to 16 bases. CDR3 length: 16 residues. This chain's CDR3 is CASSLTPGHVDEKLFF. Here the CDR3 DNA reads TGTGCCAGCAGCTTAACCCCCGGACACGTTGATGAAAAACTGTTTTTT.

This chain uses TRBV7-9 with TRBJ2-1; 7 nucleotides agree with TRBD1. V trimming: 5 bases; J trimming: 9 bases; junction bases outside the gene matches: 19. The CDR3 length is 17 residues. From germline, CDR1 is SEHNR and CDR2 FQNEAQ (reference sequence). As DNA, the CDR3 is TGTGCCAGCAGCCCGCCTCTAAGACAGGGATTGGGGGTTGAGCAGTTCTTC. It specifies CASSPPLRQGLGVEQFF.

This clonotype was seen a few times. The gene calls are TRBV7-9 and TRBJ1-1; D is ambiguous. CDR3 length equals 13 residues. CDR1 SEHNR and CDR2 FQNEAQ come from the germline V gene (reference sequence). V shed 6 bases and J shed 5 bases, with 13 bases lying between them. The DNA of the CDR3 is TGTGCCAGCAGGTTTTGGGAGGGTACTGAAGCTTTCTTT. This sequence encodes CASRFWEGTEAFF.

This chain uses TRBV6-1 with TRBJ2-5; D uncertain. Germline CDR1 MNHNS, CDR2 SASEGT. The CDR3 extends over 12 amino acids. Trimming removed 8 bases at V and 5 bases at J, with 12 bases between. The CDR3 nucleotides read TGTGCCAGCTCAGATAGGCCGGAGACCCAGTACTTC. Translated: CASSDRPETQYF.

This clonotype has a handful of counts. The chain carries TRBV5-4 and TRBJ2-5, with D maybe TRBD1 (6 bases). Germline V lookup: CDR1 SGHNT, CDR2 YYREEE (reference sequence). The CDR3 runs to 14 residues. Trimming left V 2 bases short and J 1 base short, with 9 bases between. The chain's CDR3 is CASSFMGAQETQYF. CDR3 sequence (DNA): TGTGCCAGCAGCTTCATGGGGGCCCAAGAGACCCAGTACTTC.

In its sample, this clonotype is medium-sized. The chain carries TRBV3-1 and TRBJ2-5, with D possibly matching TRBD2 (6 bases). V was pared by 6 bases and J by 5 bases, with 19 bases between. CDR1 is LGHDT, CDR2 YNNKEL, per germline (reference sequence). CDR3 size: 15 residues. CDR3 bases: TGTGCCAGCAGTCACCGCGGGACGGTGGCGGAGACCCAGTACTTC. The encoded protein is CASSHRGTVAETQYF.

The chain has TRBV7-9 and TRBJ1-4; 7 bases are a match to TRBD1. CDR1 SEHNR and CDR2 FQNEAQ come from the germline V gene (reference sequence). V was pared by 3 bases and J by 8 bases, with 3 bases of the junction left unmatched. The CDR3 covers 13 residues. The CDR3 protein is CASSFGDREKLFF. The DNA of the CDR3 is TGTGCCAGCAGCTTTGGGGACAGAGAAAAACTGTTTTTT.

This clonotype was seen many times. The CDR3 spells CATSDTSGGYNEQFF. The CDR3 DNA follows: TGTGCCACCAGTGATACTTCCGGGGGCTACAATGAGCAGTTCTTC. The rearrangement uses TRBV24-1 and TRBJ2-1; D is possibly TRBD2 (6 bases). CDR1 is KGHDR and CDR2 is SFDVKD in the germline V gene. The ends were cut back, 3 bases at V and 3 bases at J, with 11 bases in the middle. The CDR3 has 15 residues.

The CDR3 here is CASRVAGGGTGELFF. Written as DNA, the CDR3 is TGTGCCAGCAGGGTAGCGGGAGGTGGCACCGGGGAGCTGTTTTTT. V gene TRBV6-1 combines with J gene TRBJ2-2; 10 positions match TRBD2. V shed 6 bases, J shed 4 bases, and the junction held 5 bases outside the gene matches. The CDR3 spans 15 residues. Germline V gene sequence: CDR1 MNHNS, CDR2 SASEGT.

This clonotype occurred a few times. The chain employs TRBV7-9 and TRBJ2-1; D possibly uses TRBD1 or TRBD2 (10 bases each). The CDR3 is 21 amino acids. Germline-derived CDR1 and CDR2 are SEHNR and FQNEAQ (reference sequence). V was trimmed by 7 bases and J by 9 bases, leaving 40 bases between them. The CDR3 sequence is CASNLPSGTGAASGRASEQFF. The CDR3 DNA reads TGTGCCAGCAACCTACCTTCCGGGACAGGGGCAGCCAGCGGGAGGGCCTCTGAGCAGTTCTTC.

This clonotype was found a few times. The rearrangement joins TRBV28 to TRBJ2-4; D may be TRBD2 (6 bases). The germline V gene has CDR1 MDHEN and CDR2 SYDVKM. This CDR3 has 16 amino acids. Trimming took off 8 bases at V and 0 bases at J, with 17 bases between the two ends. The CDR3 region has the DNA TGTGCCAGCGCCCCCCAGGGACTGATAGCCAAAAACATTCAGTACTTC. This sequence encodes CASAPQGLIAKNIQYF.

This clonotype was recorded many times. V is TRBV30 and J is TRBJ1-5; weak D call: TRBD1 (5 bases). The CDR3 length is 16 residues. In germline, CDR1 is GTSNPN, CDR2 SVGIG (reference sequence). V was clipped by 1 base and J by 2 bases, with 15 bases between them. In nucleotides, the CDR3 is TGTGCCTGGAGTGAGGGACTCGGGAATGGCAATCAGCCCCAGCATTTT. Translated, it gives CAWSEGLGNGNQPQHF.

This chain connects TRBV6-1 to TRBJ1-1; the match to TRBD1 covers 8 bases. Germline V gene sequence: CDR1 MNHNS, CDR2 SASEGT. V was clipped by 4 bases and J by 3 bases; unmatched bases: 1. The CDR3 extends over 13 amino acids. The CDR3 loop reads CASSGTGHTEAFF. Here the CDR3 DNA reads TGTGCCAGCAGTGGGACAGGGCACACTGAAGCTTTCTTT.

This clonotype was counted ten times or more. V is TRBV7-3 and J is TRBJ2-1; 12 positions agree with TRBD2. Germline assignment: CDR1 SGHTA and CDR2 FQGTGA. The V and J ends lost 6 bases and 8 bases, in that order; junction bases with no gene match: 14. This CDR3 region has 17 residues. For the CDR3, the DNA is TGTGCCAGCAGTCCCCCACCTAGCGGGAGGGCCGGACATGAGCAGTTCTTC. Translated, it gives CASSPPPSGRAGHEQFF.

Remarks on this clonotype: Being one base from a much bigger clone, this may be a read error. CDR3 sequence reads: CASSYSGQEERPQHF. The CDR3 DNA reads as TGTGCCAGCAGTTACTCAGGACAGGAAGAACGGCCCCAGCATTTT. The rearrangement links TRBV6-5 to TRBJ1-5; TRBD1 matches at 7 bases. After removal of 0 bases from V and 9 bases from J, the junction contained 8 bases not matched to a gene. The germline CDR1 and CDR2 sequences are MNHEY and SVGAGI. The CDR3 contains 15 residues.

The V and J genes are TRBV19 and TRBJ2-7; D call uncertain. CDR1 and CDR2 from the germline V gene are LNHDA and SQIVND (reference sequence). V was shortened by 5 bases and J by 0 bases, with 8 bases between the two germline ends. This CDR3 is built from 13 residues. The CDR3 protein is CASSVAVSYEQYF. CDR3 DNA sequence: TGTGCCAGTAGTGTTGCAGTCTCCTACGAGCAGTACTTC.

Comment on this clonotype: One end of the junction fails to match germline, which may point to a read error. CDR3 region: CASSPQLAGGTIF. The CDR3 region has the DNA TGTGCCAGCAGTCCCCAGTTAGCGGGAGGCACCATCTTC. The chain uses TRBV2 and TRBJ2-1; 10 bases map to TRBD2. The germline CDR1 and CDR2 sequences are SNHLY and FYNNEI. The CDR3 is 13 residues long. Drawing the rest from reference TRBV2 and TRBJ2-1, the complete variable domain is EPEVTQTPSHQVTQMGQEVILRCVPISNHLYFYWYRQILGQKVEFLVSFYNNEISEKSEIFDDQFSVERPDGSNFTLKIRSTKLEDSAMYFCASSPQLAGGTIFGPGTRLTVL.

This clonotype was observed at least ten times. The chain links TRBV28 to TRBJ2-2; 15 nucleotides agree with TRBD2. Germline assignment: CDR1 MDHEN and CDR2 SYDVKM. CDR3 length equals 17 residues. Losses at the gene ends were 5 bases for V and 5 bases for J; bases not matched to a gene: 6. CDR3 in amino acids: CASSSRTSGRGTGELFF. In DNA, the CDR3 is TGTGCCAGCAGTAGCCGGACTAGCGGGAGGGGAACCGGGGAGCTGTTTTTT.